These 10 T cell receptor beta chains share one sample of origin, sequenced in a study of cytomegalovirus exposure and HLA in healthy donors. Use of 60 Vbeta and 13 Jbeta primers characterized the PCR. The table came from immunoSEQ multiplex PCR; TCRdb's copy has only in-frame clones and leaves some out. Counted here are roughly 120,000 clones, more than 65% occurring once; the ten biggest clones make up roughly 6.2%. The sequencing sample was made of PBMCs. Source of these receptors: a young man in good health and CMV-seropositive.

The V gene is TRBV15, the J gene TRBJ2-5; D remains unclear. CDR3 length equals 18 residues. The germline gives CDR1 LNHNV, CDR2 YYDKDF (reference sequence). The V end was cut by 5 bases, the J end by 1 base, with 23 bases between. CDR3 region: CATSSRPTSEQIQETQYF. The DNA of the CDR3 is TGTGCCACCAGCTCCCGTCCAACTTCGGAGCAAATCCAAGAGACCCAGTACTTC.

The chain is built from TRBV6-5 and TRBJ1-3; 8 bases align to TRBD1. Trimming cost V 8 bases and J 1 base; bases outside gene matches: 7. Germline CDR1 is MNHEY and CDR2 is SVGAGI. The CDR3 spans 15 residues. The CDR3 loop is CASGDRGDSGNTIYF. In nucleotides, the CDR3 is TGTGCCAGCGGAGACAGGGGTGATTCTGGAAACACCATATATTTT.

This clone occurred a few times. The chain is built from TRBV6-5 and TRBJ2-7, with 7 bases matching TRBD1. V shed 5 bases, J shed 2 bases, and the junction held 3 bases outside the gene matches. The germline CDR1 and CDR2 sequences are MNHEY and SVGAGI. The CDR3 sequence is 13 residues long. Here the CDR3 reads CASSHGQAYEQYF. In DNA form, the CDR3 reads TGTGCCAGCAGTCACGGACAGGCCTACGAGCAGTACTTC.

The V call is TRBV19, the J call TRBJ2-2; no firm D call. The length of the CDR3 is 12 residues. The germline V and J ends were trimmed by 6 bases and 8 bases, with 10 bases remaining between them. Germline values: CDR1 LNHDA, CDR2 SQIVND (reference sequence). CDR3 in amino acids: CASSLVLGELFF. For the CDR3, the DNA is TGTGCCAGTAGCCTTGTTCTGGGGGAGCTGTTTTTT.

The chain carries TRBV30 and TRBJ2-2, with D maybe TRBD2 (6 bases). CDR3 length: 15 amino acids. V was pared by 4 bases and J by 4 bases, with 16 bases between. Germline V gene lookup returns CDR1 GTSNPN and CDR2 SVGIG (reference sequence). The CDR3 protein is CAWTKRQGGTGELFF. As DNA, the CDR3 is TGTGCCTGGACCAAACGTCAGGGAGGCACCGGGGAGCTGTTTTTT.

The chain recombines TRBV10-3 with TRBJ1-2, with 7 bases lining up with TRBD1. V was clipped by 0 bases and J by 2 bases; unmatched bases: 12. From germline, CDR1 is ENHRY and CDR2 SYGVKD. The CDR3 runs 18 residues. CDR3 DNA: TGTGCCATCAGTGAGTCGAGGGCAGGGGGGCGATCAAACTATGGCTACACCTTC. This sequence encodes CAISESRAGGRSNYGYTF.

This clone was recorded once. The CDR3 DNA is TGTGCCAGTAGTATAGCTCGGGGGGCGAACACTGAAGCTTTCTTT. This sequence encodes CASSIARGANTEAFF. The chain links TRBV19 to TRBJ1-1, with D maybe TRBD1 (6 bases). Looked up from germline, CDR1 is LNHDA and CDR2 is SQIVND (reference sequence). Trimming pared 1 base from V and 1 base from J, leaving 10 bases between. CDR3 length: 15 residues.

The V call is TRBV6-1, the J call TRBJ2-7, with 9 positions matching TRBD1. Unmatched junction bases numbered 7, after V lost 6 bases and J lost 7 bases. CDR3 size: 13 residues. CDR1 MNHNS and CDR2 SASEGT come from the germline V gene. The CDR3 spells CASRRTGDDEQYF. Written as DNA, the CDR3 is TGTGCCAGCAGACGGACAGGGGACGATGAGCAGTACTTC.

The gene calls are TRBV5-6 and TRBJ1-5, with D perhaps TRBD1 (6 bases). The CDR3 extends over 15 amino acids. The germline CDR1 and CDR2 sequences are SGHDT and YYEEEE. The V end lost 3 bases, the J end lost 9 bases, and 19 bases lay between the germline ends. Here the CDR3 reads CASSSWITGPWPQHF. The CDR3 DNA sequence: TGTGCCAGCAGCTCTTGGATTACAGGGCCCTGGCCCCAGCATTTT. Variable domain in full (rest from reference TRBV5-6 and TRBJ1-5): DAGVTQSPTHLIKTRGQQVTLRCSPKSGHDTVSWYQQALGQGPQFIFQYYEEEERQRGNFPDRFSGHQFPNYSSELNVNALLLGDSALYLCASSSWITGPWPQHFGDGTRLSIL.

This chain uses TRBV4-2 with TRBJ2-1, with 8 bases fitting TRBD2. Germline V gene data show CDR1 as LGHNA and CDR2 as YNFKEQ. After removal of 1 base from V and 10 bases from J, the junction contained 9 bases not matched to a gene. The CDR3 sequence is 15 residues long. As DNA, the CDR3 is TGTGCCAGCAGCCAAGCACCGGGGGGGCCCAACGAGCAGTTCTTC. Its protein product is CASSQAPGGPNEQFF.